The text below deals with one T cell receptor beta chain. Antigen unknown. The table came from immunoSEQ multiplex PCR; TCRdb's copy has only in-frame clones and leaves some out. This sample has fewer than 110,000 clones, with 80% to 90% found just once. This specimen comes from a study of PD-1 blockade in classical Hodgkin lymphoma. Study results and limitations: It was reported that newly diagnosed patients had less baseline TCR diversity than healthy donors.

Every one of the patients relapsed after autologous stem cell transplantation (brentuximab vedotin exposure was variable). Germline V gives CDR1 LNHDA, CDR2 SQIVND (reference sequence). The CDR3 consists of 16 residues. The germline V and J ends were trimmed by 6 bases and 0 bases, with 18 bases remaining between them. The specimen comprised peripheral blood mononuclear cells (PBMCs), sampled before the second cycle of nivolumab. This sequence originates from a human donor with classical Hodgkin lymphoma. V usage is TRBV19 and J usage is TRBJ2-7; TRBD1 or TRBD2 may be the D gene (5 bases each). The CDR3, as DNA: TGTGCCAGTAGATTAACAGAGGGGCTGGGCTCCTACGAGCAGTACTTC. Protein sequence: CASRLTEGLGSYEQYF. The full variable domain, in which reference TRBV19 and TRBJ2-7 provide the parts outside the CDR3, is DGGITQSPKYLFRKEGQNVTLSCEQNLNHDAMYWYRQDPGQGLRLIYYSQIVNDFQKGDIAEGYSVSREKKESFPLTVTSAQKNPTAFYLCASRLTEGLGSYEQYFGPGTRLTVT.